Given below is one TCR beta chain in context. Antigen unknown. The germline gives CDR1 SEHNR, CDR2 FQNEAQ (reference sequence). Losses at the gene ends were 4 bases for V and 3 bases for J; bases not matched to a gene: 9. The CDR3 has 16 amino acids. The data belong to a study of post-analysis software for immune sequencing data. Findings and limits, study-wide: About 5 TRBV segments occurring more often in patients than controls included TRBV5-6, TRBV5-1 and TRBV20-1. With F measure, samples from one preparation batch clustered together strongly. Normalized Chao1 diversity was significantly lower in multiple sclerosis patients than in controls.

Prepared libraries of TCR beta cDNA carried unique molecular identifiers. The authors obtained approximately 540,000 cDNA molecules from around 0.96 to 9.9 million T cells. One entry per CDR3 protein results from TCRdb running MiXCR on the PCR reads. The sample yields roughly 400,000 distinct CDR3 sequences, about 40% seen once. The sample was blood. V usage is TRBV7-9 and J usage is TRBJ2-7; 10 bases map to TRBD2. The clonotype originates from a girl aged 2-10 years with multiple sclerosis. The CDR3 reads CASSSSLASGSYEQYF. DNA of the CDR3: TGTGCCAGCAGCTCCTCTCTGGCTAGCGGGAGCTACGAGCAGTACTTC.